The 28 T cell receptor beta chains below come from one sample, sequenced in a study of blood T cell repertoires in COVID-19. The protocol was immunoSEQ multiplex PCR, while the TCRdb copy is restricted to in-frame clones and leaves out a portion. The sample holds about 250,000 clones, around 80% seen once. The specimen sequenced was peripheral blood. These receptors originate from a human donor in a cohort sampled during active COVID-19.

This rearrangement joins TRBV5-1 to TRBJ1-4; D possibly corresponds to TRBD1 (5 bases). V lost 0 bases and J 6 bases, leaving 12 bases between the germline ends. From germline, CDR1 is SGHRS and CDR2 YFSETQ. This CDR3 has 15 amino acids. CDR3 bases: TGCGCCAGCAGCTTGGGCGAAGGGGCGCATGAAAAACTGTTTTTT. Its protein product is CASSLGEGAHEKLFF.

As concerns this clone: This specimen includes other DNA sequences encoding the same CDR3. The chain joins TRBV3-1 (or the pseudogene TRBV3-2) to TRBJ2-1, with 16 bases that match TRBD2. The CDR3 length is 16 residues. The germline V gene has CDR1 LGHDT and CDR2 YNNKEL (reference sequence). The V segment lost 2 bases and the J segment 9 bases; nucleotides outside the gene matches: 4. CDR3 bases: TGTGCCAGCAGCCAACCTGGGACTAGCGGGAGGGGTGAGCAGTTCTTC. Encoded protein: CASSQPGTSGRGEQFF.

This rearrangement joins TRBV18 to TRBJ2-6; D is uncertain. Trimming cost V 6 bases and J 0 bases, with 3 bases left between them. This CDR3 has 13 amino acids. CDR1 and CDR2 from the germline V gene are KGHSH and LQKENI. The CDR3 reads CASSISGANVLTF. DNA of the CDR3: TGTGCCAGCTCTATCTCTGGGGCCAACGTCCTGACTTTC.

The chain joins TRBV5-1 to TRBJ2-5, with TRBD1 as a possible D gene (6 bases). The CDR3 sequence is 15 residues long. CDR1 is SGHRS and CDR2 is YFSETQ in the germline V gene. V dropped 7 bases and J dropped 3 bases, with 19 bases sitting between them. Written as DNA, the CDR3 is TGCGCCAGCGTCATGGGGGACAAGCTAGAAGAGACCCAGTACTTC. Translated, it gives CASVMGDKLEETQYF.

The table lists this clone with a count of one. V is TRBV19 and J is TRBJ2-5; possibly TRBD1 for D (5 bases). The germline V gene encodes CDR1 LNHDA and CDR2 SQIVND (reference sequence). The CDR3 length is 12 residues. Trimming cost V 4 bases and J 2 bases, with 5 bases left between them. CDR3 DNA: TGTGCCAGTAGTACAGGGCAAGAGACCCAGTACTTC. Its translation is CASSTGQETQYF.

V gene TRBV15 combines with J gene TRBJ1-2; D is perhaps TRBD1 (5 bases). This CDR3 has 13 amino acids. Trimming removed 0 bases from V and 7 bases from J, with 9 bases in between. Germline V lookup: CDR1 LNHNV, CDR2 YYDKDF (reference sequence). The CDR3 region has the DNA TGTGCCACCAGCAGAGAGCGACAGTTTGGCTACACCTTC. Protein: CATSRERQFGYTF.

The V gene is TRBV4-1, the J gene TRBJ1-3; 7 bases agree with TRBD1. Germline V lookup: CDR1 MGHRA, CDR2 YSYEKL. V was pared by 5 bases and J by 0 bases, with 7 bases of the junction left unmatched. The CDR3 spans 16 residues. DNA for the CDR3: TGCGCCAGCAGCTCATCGGGGACAGCCTCTGGAAACACCATATATTTT. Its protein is CASSSSGTASGNTIYF.

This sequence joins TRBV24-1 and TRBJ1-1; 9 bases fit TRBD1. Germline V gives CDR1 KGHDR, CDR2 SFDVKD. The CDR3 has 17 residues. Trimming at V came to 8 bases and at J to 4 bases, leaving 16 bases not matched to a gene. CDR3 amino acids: CATTPKSRDRVITEAFF. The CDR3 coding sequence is TGTGCCACCACCCCGAAGAGCCGGGACAGGGTTATCACTGAAGCTTTCTTT.

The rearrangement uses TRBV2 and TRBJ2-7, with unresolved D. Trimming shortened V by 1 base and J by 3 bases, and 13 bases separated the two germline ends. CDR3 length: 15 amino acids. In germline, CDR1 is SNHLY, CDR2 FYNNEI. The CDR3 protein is CASSEGWRIRYEQYF. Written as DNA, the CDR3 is TGTGCCAGCAGTGAAGGCTGGCGGATCCGCTACGAGCAGTACTTC.

CDR3 nucleotides: TGTGCCAGCAGCAGAATACTCGGGACAGACTATGGCTACACCTTC. This codes for CASSRILGTDYGYTF. The chain employs TRBV11-1 and TRBJ1-2, with 7 nucleotides matching TRBD1. This CDR3 has 15 residues. Germline V CDR1 and CDR2: SGHAT, FQDESV (reference sequence). Trimming removed 5 bases from V and 3 bases from J; junction bases left unmatched: 9. Full variable domain (remainder filled in from reference TRBV11-1 and TRBJ1-2): EAEVAQSPRYKITEKSQAVAFWCDPISGHATLYWYRQILGQGPELLVQFQDESVVDDSQLPKDRFSAERLKGVDSTLKIQPAELGDSAMYLCASSRILGTDYGYTFGSGTRLTVV.

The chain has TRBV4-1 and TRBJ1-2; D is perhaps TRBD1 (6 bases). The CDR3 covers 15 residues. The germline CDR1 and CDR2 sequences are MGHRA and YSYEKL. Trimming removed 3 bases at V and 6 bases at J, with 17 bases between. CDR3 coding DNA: TGCGCCAGCAGCCAGCTCGGGGTGAGGGGGAATGGCTACACCTTC. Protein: CASSQLGVRGNGYTF.

CDR3 region: CASSIAGGHLDTQYF. CDR3 nucleotides: TGTGCCAGTAGTATAGCAGGGGGTCATTTGGATACGCAGTATTTT. J is TRBJ2-3 and V is TRBV19; TRBD1 aligns across 7 bases. The V segment lost 1 base and the J segment 6 bases; nucleotides outside the gene matches: 7. The CDR3 has 15 residues. Germline V gene lookup returns CDR1 LNHDA and CDR2 SQIVND (reference sequence).

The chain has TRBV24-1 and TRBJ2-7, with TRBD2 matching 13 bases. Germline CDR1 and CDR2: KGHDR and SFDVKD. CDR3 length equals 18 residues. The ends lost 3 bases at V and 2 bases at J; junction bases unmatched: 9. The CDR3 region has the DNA TGTGCCACCAGTGATCTCCGGACTAGCGGGGGAACGACCTACGAGCAGTACTTC. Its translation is CATSDLRTSGGTTYEQYF.

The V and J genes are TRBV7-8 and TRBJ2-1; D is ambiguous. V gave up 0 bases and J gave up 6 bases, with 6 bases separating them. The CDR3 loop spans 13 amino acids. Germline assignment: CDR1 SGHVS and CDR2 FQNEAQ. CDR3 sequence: CASSLARINEQFF. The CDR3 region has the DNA TGTGCCAGCAGCTTAGCCAGGATCAATGAGCAGTTCTTC.

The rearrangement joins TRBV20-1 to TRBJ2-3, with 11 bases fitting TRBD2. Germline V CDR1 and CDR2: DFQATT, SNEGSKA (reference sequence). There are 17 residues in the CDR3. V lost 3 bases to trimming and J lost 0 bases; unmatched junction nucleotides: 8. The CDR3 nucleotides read TGCAGTGCTAGTGAAACTAGCGGGGGCTTAAGCACAGATACGCAGTATTTT. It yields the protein CSASETSGGLSTDTQYF.

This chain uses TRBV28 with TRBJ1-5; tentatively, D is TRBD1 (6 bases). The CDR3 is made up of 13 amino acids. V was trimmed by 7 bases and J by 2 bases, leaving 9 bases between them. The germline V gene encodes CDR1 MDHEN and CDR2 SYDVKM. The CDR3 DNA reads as TGTGCCAGCAAGGACAGCCGCAATCAGCCCCAGCATTTT. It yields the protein CASKDSRNQPQHF. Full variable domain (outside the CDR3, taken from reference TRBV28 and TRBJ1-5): DVKVTQSSRYLVKRTGEKVFLECVQDMDHENMFWYRQDPGLGLRLIYFSYDVKMKEKGDIPEGYSVSREKKERFSLILESASTNQTSMYLCASKDSRNQPQHFGDGTRLSIL.

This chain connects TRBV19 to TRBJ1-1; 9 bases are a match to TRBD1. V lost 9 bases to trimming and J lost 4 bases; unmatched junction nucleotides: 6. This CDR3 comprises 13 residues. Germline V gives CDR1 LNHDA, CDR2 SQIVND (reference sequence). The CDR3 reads CASYRGLGTEAFF. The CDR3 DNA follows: TGTGCCAGCTACAGGGGGCTGGGCACTGAAGCTTTCTTT.

The DNA for the CDR3 is TGCAGTGCTAGTGGACAGGGAGTTTCCTACGAGCAGTACTTC. Its protein is CSASGQGVSYEQYF. The chain couples TRBV20-1 to TRBJ2-7, with TRBD1 matching over 8 bases. Unmatched junction bases numbered 5, after V lost 3 bases and J lost 1 base. Germline V gene lookup returns CDR1 DFQATT and CDR2 SNEGSKA (reference sequence). The CDR3 runs to 14 residues.

CDR3 DNA sequence: TGTGCCAGCAGCGCAAGCGGACTGGCTTACAATGAGCAGTTCTTC. It specifies CASSASGLAYNEQFF. The chain couples TRBV9 to TRBJ2-1, with a possible D match to TRBD2 (5 bases). The V end was cut by 3 bases, the J end by 4 bases, with 14 bases between. Germline CDR1 SGDLS, CDR2 YYNGEE. This CDR3 is 15 amino acids long.

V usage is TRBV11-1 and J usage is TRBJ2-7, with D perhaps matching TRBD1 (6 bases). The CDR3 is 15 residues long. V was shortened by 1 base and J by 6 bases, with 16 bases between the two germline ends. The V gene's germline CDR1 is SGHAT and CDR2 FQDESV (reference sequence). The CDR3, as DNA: TGTGCCAGCAGCTTAGACAGGGTCCTACGATTCGAGCAGTACTTC. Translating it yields CASSLDRVLRFEQYF.

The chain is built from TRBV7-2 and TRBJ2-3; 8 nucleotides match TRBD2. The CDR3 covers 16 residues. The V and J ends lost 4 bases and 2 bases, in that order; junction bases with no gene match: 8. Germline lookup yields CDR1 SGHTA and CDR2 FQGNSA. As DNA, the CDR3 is TGTGCCAGCAGCTACCGAGCGGGGGCGACCACAGATACGCAGTATTTT. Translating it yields CASSYRAGATTDTQYF.

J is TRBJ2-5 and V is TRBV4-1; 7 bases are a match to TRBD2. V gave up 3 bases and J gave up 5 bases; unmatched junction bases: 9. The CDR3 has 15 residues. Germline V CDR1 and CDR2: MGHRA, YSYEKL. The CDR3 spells CASSQVFREGETQYF. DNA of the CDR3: TGCGCCAGCAGCCAGGTCTTCAGGGAGGGGGAGACCCAGTACTTC.

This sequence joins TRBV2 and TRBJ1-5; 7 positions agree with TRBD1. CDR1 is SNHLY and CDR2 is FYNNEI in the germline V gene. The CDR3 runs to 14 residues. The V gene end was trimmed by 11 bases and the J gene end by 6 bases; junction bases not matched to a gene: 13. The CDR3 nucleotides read TGTGCCGGATCGAGAGAGACAGGGCTTCAGCCCCAGCATTTT. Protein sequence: CAGSRETGLQPQHF.

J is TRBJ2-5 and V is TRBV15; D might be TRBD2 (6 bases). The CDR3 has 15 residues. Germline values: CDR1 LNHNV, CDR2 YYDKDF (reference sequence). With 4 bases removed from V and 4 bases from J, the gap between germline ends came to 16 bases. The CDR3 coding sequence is TGTGCCACCAGCACTGGAAGGCTGGAGGGAGAGACCCAGTACTTC. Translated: CATSTGRLEGETQYF.

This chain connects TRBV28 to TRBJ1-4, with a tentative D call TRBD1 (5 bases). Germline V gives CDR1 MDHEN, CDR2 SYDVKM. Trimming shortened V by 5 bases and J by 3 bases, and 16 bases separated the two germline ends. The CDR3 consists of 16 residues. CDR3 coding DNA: TGTGCCAGCAGTATAGGCGGGGCACGGCCTAATGAAAAACTGTTTTTT. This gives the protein CASSIGGARPNEKLFF.

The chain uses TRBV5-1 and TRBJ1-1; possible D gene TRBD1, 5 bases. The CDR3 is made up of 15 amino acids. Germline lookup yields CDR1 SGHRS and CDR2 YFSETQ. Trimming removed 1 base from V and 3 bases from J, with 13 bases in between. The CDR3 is CASSLSRQLDTEAFF. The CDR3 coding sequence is TGCGCCAGCAGCTTGTCGCGACAGCTGGACACTGAAGCTTTCTTT.

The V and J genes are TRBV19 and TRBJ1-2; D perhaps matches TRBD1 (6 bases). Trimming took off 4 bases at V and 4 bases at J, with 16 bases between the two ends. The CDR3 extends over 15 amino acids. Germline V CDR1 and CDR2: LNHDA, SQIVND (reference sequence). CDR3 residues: CASSTSGTTGYGYTF. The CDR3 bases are TGTGCCAGTAGTACCTCCGGGACAACTGGCTATGGCTACACCTTC.

CDR3 protein: CASSLAAAGGLTDTQYF. For the CDR3, the DNA is TGTGCCAGCAGCTTGGCGGCGGCGGGGGGTCTCACAGATACGCAGTATTTT. The rearrangement uses TRBV5-4 and TRBJ2-3, with 8 bases lining up with TRBD2. Per germline, CDR1 SGHNT and CDR2 YYREEE (reference sequence). V lost 0 bases to trimming and J lost 2 bases; unmatched junction nucleotides: 8. The CDR3 is made up of 17 amino acids.